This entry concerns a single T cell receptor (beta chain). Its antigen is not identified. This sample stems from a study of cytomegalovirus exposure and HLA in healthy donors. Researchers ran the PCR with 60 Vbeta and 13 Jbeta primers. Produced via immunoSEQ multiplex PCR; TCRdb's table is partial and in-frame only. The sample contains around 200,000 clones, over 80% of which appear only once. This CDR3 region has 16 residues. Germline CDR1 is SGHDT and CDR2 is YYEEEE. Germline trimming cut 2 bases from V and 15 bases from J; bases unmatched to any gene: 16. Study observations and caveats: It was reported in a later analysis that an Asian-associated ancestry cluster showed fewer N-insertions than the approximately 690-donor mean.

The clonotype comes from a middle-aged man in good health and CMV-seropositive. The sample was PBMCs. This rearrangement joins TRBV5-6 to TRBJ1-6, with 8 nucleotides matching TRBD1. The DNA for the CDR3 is TGTGCCAGCAGCTTATCGAGAGGGACAGGCCGACTTATCCTCCACTTT. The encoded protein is CASSLSRGTGRLILHF.